Here is one T cell receptor beta chain with its context. This specimen belongs to a study of technical replicates of blood from a handful of donors. Method: immunoSEQ multiplex PCR; TCRdb's copy keeps in-frame clones and lacks some. This sample has some 80,000 clones, with about 96% found just once. With V trimmed by 3 bases and J by 0 bases, 5 bases remained unmatched. The V gene's germline CDR1 is SGHRS and CDR2 YFSETQ. The CDR3 loop spans 15 amino acids. The sequence was obtained from a human donor in good health. The sample comprised T cells isolated from PBMCs. The rearrangement links TRBV5-1 to TRBJ2-7, with 8 nucleotides matching TRBD2. The CDR3 DNA reads TGCGCCAGCAGCTCCACCGGGACTAGCTCCTACGAGCAGTACTTC. It specifies CASSSTGTSSYEQYF.